These 8 T cell receptor beta chains originate from one sample sequenced in a study of PD-1 blockade in classical Hodgkin lymphoma. Time point given: cycle 4 day 1 (C4D1), after around six weeks of nivolumab. Each of the patients experienced relapse following autologous stem cell transplantation, and their brentuximab vedotin exposure differed. Using immunoSEQ multiplex PCR, the repertoire was profiled, and TCRdb retains in-frame clones only, with some absent. The sample lists approximately 30,000 clones; around three quarters were seen once. This specimen was peripheral blood mononuclear cells (PBMCs), taken before the fourth cycle of nivolumab. These receptors were obtained from a human donor with classical Hodgkin lymphoma.

The chain recombines TRBV7-2 with TRBJ2-7; D call uncertain. V lost 5 bases and J 0 bases, leaving 11 bases between the germline ends. The V gene's germline CDR1 is SGHTA and CDR2 FQGNSA. The CDR3 is 14 amino acids. The CDR3 reads CASSPSTSSYEQYF. The CDR3 bases are TGTGCCAGCAGCCCTTCCACCAGCTCCTACGAGCAGTACTTC.

The chain combines TRBV29-1 with TRBJ2-1; D may be TRBD1 (5 bases). In germline, CDR1 is SQVTM, CDR2 ANQGSEA. CDR3 length: 11 amino acids. Deletions cut 4 bases from V and 10 bases from J, with 11 bases between. The CDR3 DNA is TGCAGCGTTGGTAGGGGTTGGGAGCAGTTCTTC. Its protein is CSVGRGWEQFF.

The chain uses TRBV19 and TRBJ2-7; TRBD1 aligns across 9 bases. Germline assignment: CDR1 LNHDA and CDR2 SQIVND (reference sequence). The V gene end was trimmed by 3 bases and the J gene end by 3 bases; junction bases not matched to a gene: 6. This CDR3 contains 15 residues. The CDR3 region has the DNA TGTGCCAGTAGTATCCGGACAGGGGAGGGCTACGAGCAGTACTTC. Protein product: CASSIRTGEGYEQYF. The variable domain in full, completed from reference TRBV19 and TRBJ2-7, reads DGGITQSPKYLFRKEGQNVTLSCEQNLNHDAMYWYRQDPGQGLRLIYYSQIVNDFQKGDIAEGYSVSREKKESFPLTVTSAQKNPTAFYLCASSIRTGEGYEQYFGPGTRLTVT.

V usage is TRBV9 and J usage is TRBJ2-1; TRBD2 aligns across 10 bases. The CDR3 is 16 amino acids. After removal of 1 base from V and 2 bases from J, the junction contained 3 bases not matched to a gene. Germline V lookup: CDR1 SGDLS, CDR2 YYNGEE. As DNA, the CDR3 is TGTGCCAGCAGCGTAAAGACTAGCGGGCCCTACAATGAGCAGTTCTTC. It specifies CASSVKTSGPYNEQFF.

The chain links TRBV5-4 to TRBJ1-4; D unresolved. Germline V lookup: CDR1 SGHNT, CDR2 YYREEE (reference sequence). The V end was cut by 1 base, the J end by 0 bases, with 7 bases between. This CDR3 region has 15 residues. The CDR3 sequence is CASSLSTTTNEKLFF. The CDR3 nucleotides are TGTGCCAGCAGCTTGTCAACCACAACTAATGAAAAACTGTTTTTT.

CDR3 bases: TGTGCCAGCAAAGCCCGTCTCGGGAATTTT. As protein: CASKARLGNF. The V call is TRBV21-1, the J call TRBJ1-5. TRBV21-1 is a known pseudogene. This CDR3 is built from 10 residues.

This chain joins TRBV7-9 and TRBJ2-7; possibly TRBD1 for D (6 bases). V was cut by 2 bases and J by 1 base, with 9 bases left in between. The CDR3 is made up of 14 amino acids. Per germline, CDR1 SEHNR and CDR2 FQNEAQ (reference sequence). The CDR3 DNA sequence: TGTGCCAGCAGCTTACGGGACACGTCCTACGAGCAGTACTTC. Its protein is CASSLRDTSYEQYF.

This chain links TRBV9 with TRBJ2-1; 9 bases are shared with TRBD1. There are 15 residues in the CDR3. Germline V CDR1 and CDR2: SGDLS, YYNGEE. The V gene end was trimmed by 2 bases and the J gene end by 7 bases; junction bases not matched to a gene: 7. The chain's CDR3 is CASSVAGTGINEQFF. CDR3 nucleotides: TGTGCCAGCAGCGTTGCGGGGACAGGGATTAATGAGCAGTTCTTC.